One T cell receptor beta chain is described in this entry. Its antigen is unknown. At one boundary the junction diverges from the germline segment, which might be a read error. Researchers ran the PCR with 60 Vbeta and 13 Jbeta primers. Sequencing used immunoSEQ multiplex PCR; TCRdb keeps in-frame clones, though not all of them. The sample holds fewer than 250,000 clones, 70% to 90% seen once. This sample stems from a study of cytomegalovirus exposure and HLA in healthy donors. Findings and limits, study-wide: Reportedly, TCR beta sequences accurately predicted HLA-A and HLA-B alleles in most subjects. Association of a missense DCLRE1C variant with TCR beta V- and J-gene trimming was reported in a later analysis. Donors were assumed by presence/absence analyses to have roughly uniform sequencing depth.

The CDR3 consists of 16 residues. From germline, CDR1 is SEHNR and CDR2 FQNEAQ (reference sequence). The sample taken for sequencing was PBMCs. This sequence joins TRBV7-9 and TRBJ1-4; no clear D gene. The source is a human donor in good health. The CDR3 loop reads CSSSLLEHSTNEKLFF. The CDR3 bases are TGTTCCAGCAGCTTACTAGAACACTCAACTAATGAAAAACTGTTTTTT.